The rows below give T cell receptor beta chains drawn from one sample of a study of cytomegalovirus exposure and HLA in healthy donors. Assay used: immunoSEQ multiplex PCR; TCRdb lists only in-frame clones, some missing. The data contain 65,000 to 90,000 clones, under 80% of them seen just once; the ten biggest clones take up 4% to 4.5%. The sample was PBMCs. These receptors came from a man between 60 and 75 years old in good health and CMV-seronegative. Each CDR3 is given with its conserved first and last residue. The D gene is left open where the match is weak. Clone size is stated in some rows and not others, as once, few, many or a class when expanded.

TRBJ2-7 | 15 | NA | TRBD1 | TRBV6-6 | TGTGCCAGCAGTTCCCCGGGACAGGGGAAATACGAGCAGTACTTC | CASSSPGQGKYEQYF
TRBJ1-2 | 10 | NA | NA | TRBV30 | TGTGCCTGGAGACTGGAGGGCTACACCTTC | CAWRLEGYTF
TRBJ1-6 | 15 | NA | TRBD1 | TRBV19 | TGTGCCAGTAGTGTCGCCGGGACAGAGAATTCACCCCTCCACTTT | CASSVAGTENSPLHF
TRBJ1-4 | 15 | NA | TRBD1 | TRBV9 | TGTGCCAGCAGCCGGTGGGGGACAGGGCCTGAAAAACTGTTTTTT | CASSRWGTGPEKLFF
TRBJ2-7 | 14 | NA | TRBD1 | TRBV12-5 | TGTGCTAGTGCCGCTGAGGCAGGGGGCAACGAGCAGTACTTC | CASAAEAGGNEQYF
TRBJ2-5 | 14 | NA | NA | TRBV29-1 | TGCAGCGTAAGAGGGGGGGCAGGTAGCGAGACCCAGTACTTC | CSVRGGAGSETQYF
TRBJ2-7 | 13 | NA | NA | TRBV29-1 | TGCAGCGTCGTCGGGCAGGGCTCTCGGGAGCAGTACTTC | CSVVGQGSREQYF
TRBJ2-1 | 15 | NA | TRBD2 | TRBV6-1 | TGTGCCAGCAGGATAGCGGGGGGGCTTACCGATGAGCAGTTCTTC | CASRIAGGLTDEQFF
TRBJ2-3 | 13 | NA | NA | TRBV6-5 | TGTGCCAGCAGCAGGGTCAGCACAGATACGCAGTATTTT | CASSRVSTDTQYF
TRBJ2-5 | 14 | NA | TRBD2 | TRBV25-1 | TGTGCCAGCAGTTCCGGACTAGCCCCAGAGACCCAGTACTTC | CASSSGLAPETQYF
TRBJ2-7 | 11 | NA | NA | TRBV30 | TGTGCCTGGAGTCCAGGGGTCGAGCAGTACTTC | CAWSPGVEQYF
TRBJ2-1 | 16 | NA | TRBD2 | TRBV9 | TGTGCCAGCAGCGCTCCGGGACTAGCGGGGTACAATGAGCAGTTCTTC | CASSAPGLAGYNEQFF
TRBJ1-6 | 15 | NA | NA | TRBV27 | TGTGCCAGCAGTTTATCCTGGCAGGGGAGTTCACCCCTCCACTTT | CASSLSWQGSSPLHF
TRBJ2-5 | 13 | NA | NA | TRBV2 | TGTGCCAGCAGGCCGCCGGGACAAGAGACCCAGTACTTC | CASRPPGQETQYF
TRBJ1-4 | 15 | NA | TRBD1 | TRBV7-9 | TGTGCCAGCAGCTTAGTCTACCAGGGGGGAGAAAAACTGTTTTTT | CASSLVYQGGEKLFF
TRBJ1-1 | 13 | NA | TRBD1 | TRBV27 | TGTGCCAGCAGGTTACAGGGGATCGCTGAAGCTTTCTTT | CASRLQGIAEAFF
TRBJ1-1 | 13 | NA | NA | TRBV25-1 | TGTGCCAGCAGTGAGAAGAGGAACACTGAAGCTTTCTTT | CASSEKRNTEAFF
TRBJ2-7 | 13 | once | NA | TRBV4-1 | TGCGCCAGCAGCCAAAAATCGGGTTGGGAGCAGTACTTC | CASSQKSGWEQYF
TRBJ2-3 | 16 | NA | TRBD2 | TRBV7-8 | TGTGCCAGCAGCTTAGAGGGCGGGGGGGACCCAGATACGCAGTATTTT | CASSLEGGGDPDTQYF
TRBJ2-3 | 15 | NA | NA | TRBV7-6 | TGTGCCAGCAGCTTAAACACTATCCGCACAGATACGCAGTATTTT | CASSLNTIRTDTQYF
TRBJ2-3 | 16 | NA | TRBD1 | TRBV6-1 | TGTGCCAGCAGTGCCTGGGACAGAGGAAGCACAGATACGCAGTATTTT | CASSAWDRGSTDTQYF
TRBJ1-1 | 14 | NA | NA | TRBV5-1 | TGCGCCAGCAGCTTGAGGAGGGGCGGGACTGAAGCTTTCTTT | CASSLRRGGTEAFF
TRBJ2-7 | 12 | few | NA | TRBV2 | TGTGCCAGCAGTGATGCAGGGAAAAAGCAGTACTTC | CASSDAGKKQYF
TRBJ1-1 | 14 | NA | NA | TRBV5-1 | TGCGCCAGCAGCCCGTCGGGGGGCTCGACTGAAGCTTTCTTT | CASSPSGGSTEAFF
TRBJ2-4 | 15 | once | TRBD2 | TRBV9 | TGTGCCAGCAGCGTGGCTAGCGGTGCCAAAAACATTCAGTACTTC | CASSVASGAKNIQYF
TRBJ1-6 | 13 | few | TRBD1 | TRBV6-6 | TGTGCCAGCATAGGGACAGGGGATTCACCCCTCCACTTT | CASIGTGDSPLHF
TRBJ2-5 | 16 | NA | NA | TRBV7-9 | TGTGCCAGCAGCTTAGAAGCCGCGGGCTTCCAAGAGACCCAGTACTTC | CASSLEAAGFQETQYF
TRBJ1-2 | 13 | NA | TRBD1 | TRBV30 | TGTGCCTGGAGTATAAAGGGGGCGGGGGGCTACACCTTC | CAWSIKGAGGYTF
TRBJ1-2 | 12 | NA | NA | TRBV2 | TGTGCCAGCAGTGAAGGGGAGTATGGCTACACCTTC | CASSEGEYGYTF
TRBJ2-2 | 16 | once | NA | TRBV7-9 | TGTTCCAGCAGCTTAGATGAGGGTTGGGACACCGGGGAGCTGTTTTTT | CSSSLDEGWDTGELFF
TRBJ2-7 | 16 | NA | NA | TRBV7-3 | TGTGCCAGCAGCTTATTCGCGTCCGCGTTCTCCTACGAGCAGTACTTC | CASSLFASAFSYEQYF
TRBJ1-4 | 18 | NA | NA | TRBV6-4 | TGTGCCAGCAGTGACCCGGCCAGGCCAGGAGGATCAGATGAAAAACTGTTTTTT | CASSDPARPGGSDEKLFF
TRBJ2-3 | 16 | once | TRBD2 | TRBV30 | TGTGCCTGGAGTGGAAGCGGGGGGGGCAAGCGAGATACGCAGTATTTT | CAWSGSGGGKRDTQYF
TRBJ1-6 | 16 | few | NA | TRBV4-1 | TGCGCCAGCAGCCAAGATAGGGGCCACCAGGTTTCACCCCTCCACTTT | CASSQDRGHQVSPLHF
TRBJ1-2 | 15 | NA | TRBD1 | TRBV5-4 | TGTGCCAGCAGCCCACCCGGGACAGCTAACTATGGCTACACCTTC | CASSPPGTANYGYTF
TRBJ1-6 | 15 | NA | NA | TRBV28 | TGTGCCAGCAGAGAGGAGGGTGGGGTCCCCTGGACCCTCCACTTT | CASREEGGVPWTLHF
TRBJ1-1 | 14 | NA | TRBD1 | TRBV18 | TGTGCCAGCTCACAGGGACAGGTGAACACTGAAGCTTTCTTT | CASSQGQVNTEAFF
TRBJ1-3 | 14 | NA | NA | TRBV18 | TGTGCCAGCTCACTTTTAGAGCATGGAAACACCATATATTTT | CASSLLEHGNTIYF
TRBJ1-4 | 15 | NA | NA | TRBV4-2 | TGTGCCAGCAGCCCGGGGGGGGAACCTAATGAAAAACTGTTTTTT | CASSPGGEPNEKLFF
TRBJ2-1 | 17 | NA | TRBD2 | TRBV13 | TGTGCCAGCAGCTTAGATCCCCTAGCGGGGGGCCCCCATGAGCAGTTCTTC | CASSLDPLAGGPHEQFF
TRBJ2-7 | 14 | NA | NA | TRBV7-2 | TGTGCCAGCAGCTTGGATGGGGCCAACTACGAGCAGTACTTC | CASSLDGANYEQYF
TRBJ2-1 | 13 | NA | NA | TRBV25-1 | TGTGCCAGCAGTCGGCAGGGCTACAATGAGCAGTTCTTC | CASSRQGYNEQFF
TRBJ2-5 | 15 | NA | NA | TRBV5-8 | TGTGCCAGCAGCTCGCCGGGGCAGGGGAAAGAGACCCAGTACTTC | CASSSPGQGKETQYF
TRBJ1-5 | 13 | NA | NA | TRBV30 | TGTGCCTGGAGTCCAACAGACCGGCAAGCCCAGCATTTT | CAWSPTDRQAQHF
TRBJ1-1 | 16 | NA | TRBD1 | TRBV30 | TGTGCCTGGATCGACCCACGACAGGGATTTAACACTGAAGCTTTCTTT | CAWIDPRQGFNTEAFF